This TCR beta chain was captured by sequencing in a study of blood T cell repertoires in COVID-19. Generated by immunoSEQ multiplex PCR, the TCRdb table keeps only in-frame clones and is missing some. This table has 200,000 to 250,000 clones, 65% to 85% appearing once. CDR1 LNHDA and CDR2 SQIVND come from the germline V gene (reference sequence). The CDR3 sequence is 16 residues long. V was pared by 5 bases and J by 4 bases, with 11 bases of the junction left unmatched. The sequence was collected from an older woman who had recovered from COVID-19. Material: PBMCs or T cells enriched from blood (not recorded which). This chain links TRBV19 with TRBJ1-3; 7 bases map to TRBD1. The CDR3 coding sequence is TGTGCCAGTAGTCTAAGACAGGGTTTATCGGGAAACACCATATATTTT. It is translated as CASSLRQGLSGNTIYF.